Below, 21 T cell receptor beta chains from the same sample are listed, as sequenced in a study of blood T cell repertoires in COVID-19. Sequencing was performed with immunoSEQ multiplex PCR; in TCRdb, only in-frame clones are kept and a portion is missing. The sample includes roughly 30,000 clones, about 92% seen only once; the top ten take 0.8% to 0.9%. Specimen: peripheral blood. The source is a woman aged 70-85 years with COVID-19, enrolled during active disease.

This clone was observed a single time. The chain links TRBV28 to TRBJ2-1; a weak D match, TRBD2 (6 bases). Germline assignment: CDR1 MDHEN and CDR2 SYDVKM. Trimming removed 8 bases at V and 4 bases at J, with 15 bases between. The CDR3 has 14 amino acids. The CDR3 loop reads CASHGPGVYNEQFF. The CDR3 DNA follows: TGTGCCAGCCACGGACCGGGAGTGTACAATGAGCAGTTCTTC.

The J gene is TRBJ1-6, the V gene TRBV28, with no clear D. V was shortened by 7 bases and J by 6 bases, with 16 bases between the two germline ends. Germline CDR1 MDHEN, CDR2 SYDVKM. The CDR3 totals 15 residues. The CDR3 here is CASTLVGGSNSPLHF. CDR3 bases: TGTGCCAGCACCCTAGTCGGAGGGAGTAATTCACCCCTCCACTTT.

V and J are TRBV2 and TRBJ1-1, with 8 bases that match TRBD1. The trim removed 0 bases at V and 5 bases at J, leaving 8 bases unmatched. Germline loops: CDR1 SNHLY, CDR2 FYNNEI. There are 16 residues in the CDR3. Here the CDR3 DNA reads TGTGCCAGCAGTGAAGCGGGAGCCAGGGGGCGAACTGAAGCTTTCTTT. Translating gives CASSEAGARGRTEAFF.

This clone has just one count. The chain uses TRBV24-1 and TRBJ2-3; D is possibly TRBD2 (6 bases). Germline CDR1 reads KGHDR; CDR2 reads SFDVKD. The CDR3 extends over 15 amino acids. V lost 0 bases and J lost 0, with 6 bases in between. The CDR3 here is CATSDLRGSTDTQYF. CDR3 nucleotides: TGTGCCACCAGTGATTTGCGGGGGAGCACAGATACGCAGTATTTT.

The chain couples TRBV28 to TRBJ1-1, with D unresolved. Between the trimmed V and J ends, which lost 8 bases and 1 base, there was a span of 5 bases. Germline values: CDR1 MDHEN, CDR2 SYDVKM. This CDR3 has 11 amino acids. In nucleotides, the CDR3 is TGTGCCAGCGGAGAGAACACTGAAGCTTTCTTT. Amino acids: CASGENTEAFF.

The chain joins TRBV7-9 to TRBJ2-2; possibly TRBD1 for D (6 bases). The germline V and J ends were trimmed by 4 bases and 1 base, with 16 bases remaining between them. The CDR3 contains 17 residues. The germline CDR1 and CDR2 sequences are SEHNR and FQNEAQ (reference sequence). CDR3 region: CASSSTWDTLNTGELFF. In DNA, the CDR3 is TGTGCCAGCAGCTCGACCTGGGACACCCTGAACACCGGGGAGCTGTTTTTT.

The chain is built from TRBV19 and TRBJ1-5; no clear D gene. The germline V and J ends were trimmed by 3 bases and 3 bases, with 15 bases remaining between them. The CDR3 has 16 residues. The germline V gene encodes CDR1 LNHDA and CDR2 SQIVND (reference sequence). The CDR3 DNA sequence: TGTGCCAGTAGTATTAAAGTTATCGGAGCCAATCAGCCCCAGCATTTT. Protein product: CASSIKVIGANQPQHF. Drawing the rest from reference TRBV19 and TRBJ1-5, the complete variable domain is DGGITQSPKYLFRKEGQNVTLSCEQNLNHDAMYWYRQDPGQGLRLIYYSQIVNDFQKGDIAEGYSVSREKKESFPLTVTSAQKNPTAFYLCASSIKVIGANQPQHFGDGTRLSIL.

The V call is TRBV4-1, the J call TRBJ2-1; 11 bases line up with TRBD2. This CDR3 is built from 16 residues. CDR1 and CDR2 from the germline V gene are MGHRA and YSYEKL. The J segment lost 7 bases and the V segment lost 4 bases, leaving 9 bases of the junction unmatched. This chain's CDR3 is CASSPSGASGGNEQFF. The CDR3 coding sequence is TGCGCCAGCAGCCCCTCGGGTGCTAGCGGGGGGAATGAGCAGTTCTTC.

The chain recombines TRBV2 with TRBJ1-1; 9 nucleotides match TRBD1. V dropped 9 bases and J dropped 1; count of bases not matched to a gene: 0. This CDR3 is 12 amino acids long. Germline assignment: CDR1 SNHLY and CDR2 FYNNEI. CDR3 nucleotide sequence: TGTGCCAGGGGACAGGGGAACACTGAAGCTTTCTTT. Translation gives CARGQGNTEAFF.

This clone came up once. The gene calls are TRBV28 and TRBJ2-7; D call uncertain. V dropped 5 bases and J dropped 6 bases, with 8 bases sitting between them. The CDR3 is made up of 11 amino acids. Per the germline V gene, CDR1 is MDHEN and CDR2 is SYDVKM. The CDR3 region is CASSLPSEQYF. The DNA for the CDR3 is TGTGCCAGCAGTCTCCCGTCCGAGCAGTACTTC.

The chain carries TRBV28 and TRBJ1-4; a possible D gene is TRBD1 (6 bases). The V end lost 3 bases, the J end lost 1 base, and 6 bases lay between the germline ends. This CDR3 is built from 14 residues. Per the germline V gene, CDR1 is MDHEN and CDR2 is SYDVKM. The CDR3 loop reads CASSFRGTNEKLFF. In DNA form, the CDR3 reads TGTGCCAGCAGTTTCAGGGGAACTAATGAAAAACTGTTTTTT.

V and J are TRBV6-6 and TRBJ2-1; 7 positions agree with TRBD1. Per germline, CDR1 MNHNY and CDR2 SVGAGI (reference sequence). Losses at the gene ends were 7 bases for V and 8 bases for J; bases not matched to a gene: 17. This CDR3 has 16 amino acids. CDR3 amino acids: CASKLPGQRIKDEQFF. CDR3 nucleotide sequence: TGTGCCAGCAAACTACCGGGACAGAGGATTAAGGATGAGCAGTTCTTC.

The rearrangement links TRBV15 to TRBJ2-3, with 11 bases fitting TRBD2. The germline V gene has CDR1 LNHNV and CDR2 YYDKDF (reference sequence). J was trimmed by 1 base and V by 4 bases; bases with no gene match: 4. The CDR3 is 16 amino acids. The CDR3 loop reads CATSNGLAGGTDTQYF. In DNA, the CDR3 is TGTGCCACCAGCAACGGACTAGCGGGCGGCACAGATACGCAGTATTTT.

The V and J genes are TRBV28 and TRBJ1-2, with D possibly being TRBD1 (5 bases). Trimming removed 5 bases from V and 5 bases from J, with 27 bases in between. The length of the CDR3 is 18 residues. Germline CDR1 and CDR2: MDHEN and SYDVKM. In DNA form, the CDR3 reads TGTGCCAGCAGTACCCTCCCCGGGCGGTCCGGGGGGGTGTATGGCTACACCTTC. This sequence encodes CASSTLPGRSGGVYGYTF.

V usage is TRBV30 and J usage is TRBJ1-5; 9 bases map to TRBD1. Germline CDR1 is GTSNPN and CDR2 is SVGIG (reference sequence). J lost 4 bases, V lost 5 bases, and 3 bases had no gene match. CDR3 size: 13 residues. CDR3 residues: CAWGGQGNQPQHF. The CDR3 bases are TGTGCCTGGGGGGGACAGGGAAATCAGCCCCAGCATTTT.

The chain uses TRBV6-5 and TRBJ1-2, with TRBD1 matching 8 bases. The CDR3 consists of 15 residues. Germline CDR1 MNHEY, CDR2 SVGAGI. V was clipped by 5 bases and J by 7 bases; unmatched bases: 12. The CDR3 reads CASSPRTGRDSGYTF. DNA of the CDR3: TGTGCCAGCAGTCCTCGGACAGGGAGGGATAGTGGCTACACCTTC.

The CDR3 here is CASSQASPGYEQYF. In DNA form, the CDR3 reads TGTGCCAGCAGCCAAGCGAGTCCGGGGTACGAGCAGTACTTC. This chain joins TRBV3-1 (or the pseudogene TRBV3-2) and TRBJ2-7, with D possibly matching TRBD2 (5 bases). V dropped 1 base and J dropped 4 bases, with 11 bases sitting between them. Germline V CDR1 and CDR2: LGHDT, YNNKEL (reference sequence). This CDR3 has 14 amino acids.

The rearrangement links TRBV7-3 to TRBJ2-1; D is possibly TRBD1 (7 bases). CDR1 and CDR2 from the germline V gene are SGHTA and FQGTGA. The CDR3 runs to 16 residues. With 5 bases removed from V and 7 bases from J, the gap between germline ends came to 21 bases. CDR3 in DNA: TGTGCCAGCAGCCAAGGGACAGCTCCGGGGGTGAATGAGCAGTTCTTC. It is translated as CASSQGTAPGVNEQFF.

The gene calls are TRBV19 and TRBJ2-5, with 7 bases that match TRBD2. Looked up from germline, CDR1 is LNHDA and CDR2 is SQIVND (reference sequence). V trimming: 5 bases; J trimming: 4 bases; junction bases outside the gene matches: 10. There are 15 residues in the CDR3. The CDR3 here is CASSAAGVRGETQYF. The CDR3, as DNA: TGTGCCAGTAGTGCCGCGGGAGTAAGGGGAGAGACCCAGTACTTC.

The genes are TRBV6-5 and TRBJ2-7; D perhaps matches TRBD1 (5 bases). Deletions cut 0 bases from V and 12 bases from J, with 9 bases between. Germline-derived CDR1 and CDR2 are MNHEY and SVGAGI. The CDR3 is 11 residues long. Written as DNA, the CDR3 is TGTGCCAGCAGTTACTCACAGGAATGGTACTTC. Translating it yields CASSYSQEWYF.

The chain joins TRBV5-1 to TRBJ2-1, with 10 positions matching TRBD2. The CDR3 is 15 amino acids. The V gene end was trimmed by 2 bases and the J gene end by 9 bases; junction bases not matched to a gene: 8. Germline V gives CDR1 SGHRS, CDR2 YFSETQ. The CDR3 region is CASSLSGRALGEQFF. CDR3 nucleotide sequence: TGCGCCAGCAGCTTAAGCGGGAGGGCCCTCGGTGAGCAGTTCTTC.